These 10 T cell receptor beta chains were all obtained from the same sample, sequenced in a study of shared clonotypes between healthy human individuals. Measured with immunoSEQ multiplex PCR; TCRdb has only the in-frame clones, and not every one. Seen here are about 1 million clones, about 70% observed once, and the top ten hold about 1.5%. The sequencing input was memory CD4+ T cells sorted from blood. The subset was: CD45RA-negative fraction. These receptors originate from a man aged 18-30 years in good health.

This rearrangement joins TRBV2 to TRBJ2-7; D is ambiguous. Germline V gene lookup returns CDR1 SNHLY and CDR2 FYNNEI. The CDR3 loop spans 14 amino acids. V gave up 5 bases and J gave up 2 bases, with 13 bases separating them. CDR3 loop: CASSQRAATYEQYF. The CDR3 nucleotides are TGTGCCAGCAGTCAAAGGGCAGCTACCTACGAGCAGTACTTC.

V gene TRBV6-5 combines with J gene TRBJ1-2; D is perhaps TRBD1 (6 bases). The germline V gene has CDR1 MNHEY and CDR2 SVGAGI. Trimming pared 3 bases from V and 5 bases from J, leaving 13 bases between. The CDR3 runs 14 residues. The CDR3 region is CASSYAQGRYGYTF. CDR3 coding DNA: TGTGCCAGCAGTTATGCCCAGGGGAGATATGGCTACACCTTC.

The J gene is TRBJ1-2, the V gene TRBV5-4; D ambiguous. This CDR3 is 14 amino acids long. In germline, CDR1 is SGHNT, CDR2 YYREEE (reference sequence). Trimming took 4 bases from V and 0 from J, leaving 10 bases between them. The CDR3 sequence is CASSKTAANYGYTF. DNA for the CDR3: TGTGCCAGCAGCAAGACGGCGGCTAACTATGGCTACACCTTC.

The V gene is TRBV6-6, the J gene TRBJ2-2; 7 bases line up with TRBD1. V was clipped by 2 bases and J by 5 bases; unmatched bases: 8. The length of the CDR3 is 16 residues. Germline loops: CDR1 MNHNY, CDR2 SVGAGI (reference sequence). The CDR3 protein is CASSYMAGGRTGELFF. The CDR3 nucleotides read TGTGCCAGCAGTTACATGGCAGGGGGTAGGACCGGGGAGCTGTTTTTT.

The chain is built from TRBV6-5 and TRBJ2-5; D assignment may be TRBD1 or TRBD2 (6 bases each). Germline CDR1 reads MNHEY; CDR2 reads SVGAGI. There are 15 residues in the CDR3. Trimming pared 0 bases from V and 2 bases from J, leaving 10 bases between. This chain's CDR3 is CASSYSEGVQETQYF. The CDR3 DNA sequence: TGTGCCAGCAGTTACTCGGAGGGGGTACAAGAGACCCAGTACTTC.

A few counts support this clone. This chain joins TRBV7-9 and TRBJ2-2, with D possibly TRBD2 on 6 matching bases. Between the trimmed V and J ends, which lost 4 bases and 4 bases, there was a span of 16 bases. Germline-derived CDR1 and CDR2 are SEHNR and FQNEAQ (reference sequence). The CDR3 is made up of 16 amino acids. DNA for the CDR3: TGTGCCAGCAGCTCCGCCCCGGGGGTCTCCACCGGGGAGCTGTTTTTT. Translating gives CASSSAPGVSTGELFF.

The chain couples TRBV19 to TRBJ1-3, with unresolved D. Germline loops: CDR1 LNHDA, CDR2 SQIVND (reference sequence). The CDR3 runs 16 residues. V lost 3 bases and J lost 0, with 12 bases in between. CDR3 protein: CASSIATWGSGNTIYF. The CDR3 nucleotides read TGTGCCAGTAGTATCGCCACCTGGGGCTCTGGAAACACCATATATTTT.

V gene TRBV5-6 combines with J gene TRBJ1-6, with a possible D match to TRBD1 (5 bases). The CDR3 extends over 15 amino acids. Looked up from germline, CDR1 is SGHDT and CDR2 is YYEEEE. The ends were cut back, 0 bases at V and 7 bases at J, with 11 bases in the middle. CDR3 bases: TGTGCCAGCAGCTTGGGAGGGGCTAACAATTCACCCCTCCACTTT. Translated: CASSLGGANNSPLHF.

The sample holds one count of this clone. The chain carries TRBV9 and TRBJ2-3; 7 bases fit TRBD2. CDR3 length: 14 amino acids. Unmatched junction bases numbered 5, after V lost 0 bases and J lost 7 bases. Looked up from germline, CDR1 is SGDLS and CDR2 is YYNGEE. Here the CDR3 DNA reads TGTGCCAGCAGCGTAGTGGCGGGGGAACATACGCAGTATTTT. Protein: CASSVVAGEHTQYF.

This clone showed up just a few times. The sample has other DNA sequences that encode this CDR3 too. The chain recombines TRBV6-5 with TRBJ1-3; no firm D call. The CDR3 totals 12 residues. From germline, CDR1 is MNHEY and CDR2 SVGAGI. Trimming cost V 6 bases and J 4 bases, with 7 bases left between them. CDR3: CASRTGGNTIYF. For the CDR3, the DNA is TGTGCCAGCAGAACGGGGGGAAACACCATATATTTT.